The TCR beta chain under discussion was sequenced for a study of shared clonotypes between healthy human individuals. The naive CD8 fraction comprised CD45RO-negative cells positively selected for CCR7 and excluded terminally differentiated effector memory CD45RA+ cells. TCRdb's copy holds only in-frame clones and misses some; the assay was immunoSEQ multiplex PCR. The sample yields around 2,000,000 clones, about 95% seen once. Between the trimmed V and J ends, which lost 2 bases and 0 bases, there was a span of 17 bases. Germline CDR1 reads GTSNPN; CDR2 reads SVGIG (reference sequence). The CDR3 consists of 17 residues. This clone was recorded once.

The chain uses TRBV30 and TRBJ2-1, with D tentatively TRBD2 (6 bases). The sequencing sample was made of naive CD8+ T cells sorted from blood. The source is a man between 18 and 35 years old in good health. The CDR3 region has the DNA TGTGCCTGGAGTCCCTGGAGTGCGGGGAGCTCCTACAATGAGCAGTTCTTC. Amino acids: CAWSPWSAGSSYNEQFF.